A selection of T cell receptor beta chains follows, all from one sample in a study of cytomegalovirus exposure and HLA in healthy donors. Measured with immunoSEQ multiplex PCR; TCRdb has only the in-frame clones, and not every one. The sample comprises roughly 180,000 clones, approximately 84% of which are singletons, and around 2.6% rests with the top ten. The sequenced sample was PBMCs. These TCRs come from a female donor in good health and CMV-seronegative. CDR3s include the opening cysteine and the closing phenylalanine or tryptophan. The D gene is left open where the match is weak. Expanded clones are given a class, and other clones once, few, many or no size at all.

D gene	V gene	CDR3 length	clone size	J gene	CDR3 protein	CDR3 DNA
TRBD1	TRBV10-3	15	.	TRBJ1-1	CAIRGTGGEDTEAFF	TGTGCCATCAGGGGTACAGGGGGCGAGGACACTGAAGCTTTCTTT
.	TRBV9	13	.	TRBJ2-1	CASSVAGNNEQFF	TGTGCCAGCAGCGTAGCGGGGAACAATGAGCAGTTCTTC
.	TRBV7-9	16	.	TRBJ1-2	CASSLRSGTQIYGYTF	TGTGCCAGCAGCTTAAGAAGCGGGACACAAATTTATGGCTACACCTTC
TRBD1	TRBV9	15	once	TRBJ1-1	CASSVDRQGITEAFF	TGTGCCAGCAGCGTAGACAGACAGGGTATCACTGAAGCTTTCTTT
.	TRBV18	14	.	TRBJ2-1	CASSPQAGGYEQFF	TGTGCCAGCTCACCACAGGCGGGCGGCTATGAGCAGTTCTTC
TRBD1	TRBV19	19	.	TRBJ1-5	CASSTTPGQGLFDRQPQHF	TGTGCCAGTAGTACTACGCCGGGACAGGGATTGTTCGATCGTCAGCCCCAGCATTTT
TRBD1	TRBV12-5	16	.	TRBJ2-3	CASGFQTGGFTDTQYF	TGTGCTAGTGGTTTTCAGACAGGGGGGTTCACAGATACGCAGTATTTT
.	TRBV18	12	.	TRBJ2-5	CASSRQQETQYF	TGTGCCAGCTCACGACAACAAGAGACCCAGTACTTC
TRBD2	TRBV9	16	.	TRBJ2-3	CASSVPPSGPKDTQYF	TGTGCCAGCAGCGTGCCCCCTAGCGGGCCGAAGGATACGCAGTATTTT
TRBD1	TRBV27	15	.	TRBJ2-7	CASSLTGQGAYEQYF	TGTGCCAGCAGTTTAACTGGACAGGGGGCCTACGAGCAGTACTTC
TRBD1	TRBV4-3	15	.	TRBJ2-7	CASRAGTESSYEQYF	TGCGCCAGCAGGGCCGGGACAGAGTCCTCCTACGAGCAGTACTTC
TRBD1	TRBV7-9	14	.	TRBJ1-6	CASSLTGFSSPLHF	TGTGCCAGCAGCTTGACAGGGTTTAGTTCACCCCTCCACTTT
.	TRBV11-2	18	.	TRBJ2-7	CASSLVIPAPGAVYEQYF	TGTGCCAGCAGCTTAGTAATCCCCGCCCCAGGGGCCGTCTACGAGCAGTACTTC
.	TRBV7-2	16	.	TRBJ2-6	CASSLDSNAGANVLTF	TGTGCCAGCAGCTTAGATAGTAACGCTGGGGCCAACGTCCTGACTTTC
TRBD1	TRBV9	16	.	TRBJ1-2	CASSVGWTGGNYGYTF	TGTGCCAGCAGCGTAGGGTGGACAGGGGGCAACTATGGCTACACCTTC
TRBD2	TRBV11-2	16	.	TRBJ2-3	CASSSWAGGDTDTQYF	TGTGCCAGCAGCTCCTGGGCGGGGGGGGACACAGATACGCAGTATTTT
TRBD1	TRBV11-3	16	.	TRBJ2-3	CASSSGQGHSTDTQYF	TGTGCCAGCAGCTCCGGACAGGGACATAGCACAGATACGCAGTATTTT
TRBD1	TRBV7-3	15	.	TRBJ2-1	CASSSRDRGRNEQFF	TGTGCCAGCAGCTCCCGGGACAGGGGGCGGAATGAGCAGTTCTTC
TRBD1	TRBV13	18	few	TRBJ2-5	CASSSPSIRDRGLETQYF	TGTGCCAGCAGTTCTCCATCAATCCGGGACAGGGGGCTAGAGACCCAGTACTTC
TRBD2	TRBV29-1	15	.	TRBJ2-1	CSVVASGGINNEQFF	TGCAGCGTTGTGGCTAGCGGGGGGATTAACAATGAGCAGTTCTTC
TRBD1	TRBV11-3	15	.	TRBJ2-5	CASSLDRGGRKTQYF	TGTGCCAGCAGCTTAGATAGAGGGGGCAGGAAGACCCAGTACTTC
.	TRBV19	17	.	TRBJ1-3	CASISPPGRPGGNTIYF	TGTGCCAGTATTTCCCCTCCCGGCAGGCCTGGAGGAAACACCATATATTTT
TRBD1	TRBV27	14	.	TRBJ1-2	CASSLGTGGIGYTF	TGTGCCAGCAGTTTGGGTACAGGGGGCATTGGCTACACCTTC
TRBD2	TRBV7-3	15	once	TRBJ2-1	CASSPPSGGGNEQFF	TGTGCCAGCAGCCCCCCTAGCGGGGGGGGGAATGAGCAGTTCTTC
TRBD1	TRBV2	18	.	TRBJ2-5	CASSLGRDRGLRLETQYF	TGTGCCAGCAGCCTCGGGCGGGACAGGGGGTTAAGACTAGAGACCCAGTACTTC
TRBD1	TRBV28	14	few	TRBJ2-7	CASRTQTGSYEQYF	TGTGCCAGCAGAACTCAGACAGGGTCCTACGAGCAGTACTTC
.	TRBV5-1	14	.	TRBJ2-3	CASSPQEPGLLQYF	TGCGCCAGCAGCCCCCAAGAACCGGGACTCCTCCAGTATTTT
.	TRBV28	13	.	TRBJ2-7	CASKEDRHYEQYF	TGTGCCAGTAAGGAGGACAGACACTACGAGCAGTACTTC
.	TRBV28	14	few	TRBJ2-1	CASSLIQTVNEQFF	TGTGCCAGCAGCCTCATCCAGACTGTTAATGAGCAGTTCTTC
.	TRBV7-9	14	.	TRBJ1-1	CASSLAGQGIEAFF	TGTGCCAGCAGCTTAGCTGGGCAGGGGATAGAAGCTTTCTTT
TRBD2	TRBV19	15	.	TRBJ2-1	CASRLAVSSYNEQFF	TGTGCCAGTAGGCTAGCGGTTAGCTCCTACAATGAGCAGTTCTTC
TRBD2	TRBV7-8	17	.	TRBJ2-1	CASSPPTSGGASNEQFF	TGTGCCAGCAGCCCGCCGACTAGCGGGGGGGCCAGCAATGAGCAGTTCTTC
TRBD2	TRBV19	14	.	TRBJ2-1	CASSRGGANNEQFF	TGTGCCAGTAGTCGCGGGGGGGCTAACAATGAGCAGTTCTTC
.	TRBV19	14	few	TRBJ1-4	CASSQTVRQEKLFF	TGTGCCAGTAGTCAGACAGTCCGCCAAGAAAAACTGTTTTTT
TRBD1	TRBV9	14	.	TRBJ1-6	CASGTGGVQPPLHF	TGTGCCAGCGGGACAGGGGGAGTCCAGCCACCCCTCCACTTT
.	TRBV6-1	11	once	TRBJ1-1	CASSVGGEAFF	TGTGCCAGCAGTGTGGGGGGGGAAGCTTTCTTT
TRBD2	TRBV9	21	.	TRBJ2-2	CASSPIFGGTSGSWDTGELFF	TGTGCCAGCAGCCCAATATTTGGAGGGACTAGCGGGAGTTGGGACACCGGGGAGCTGTTTTTT
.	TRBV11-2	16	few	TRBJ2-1	CASSLAGRAYYNEQFF	TGTGCCAGCAGCCTGGCGGGGCGGGCATACTACAATGAGCAGTTCTTC
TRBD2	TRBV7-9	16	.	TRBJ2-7	CASRSKDSGVSYEQYF	TGTGCCAGCAGATCTAAGGATAGCGGGGTCTCCTACGAGCAGTACTTC
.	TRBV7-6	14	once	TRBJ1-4	CASSLVGSGGKLFF	TGTGCCAGCAGCTTAGTGGGGTCAGGCGGGAAACTGTTTTTT
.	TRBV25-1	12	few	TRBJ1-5	CASQVSNQPQHF	TGTGCCAGCCAGGTTAGCAATCAGCCCCAGCATTTT
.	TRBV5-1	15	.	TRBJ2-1	CASSPQTGRGDEQFF	TGCGCCAGCAGCCCTCAGACTGGTAGAGGCGATGAGCAGTTCTTC
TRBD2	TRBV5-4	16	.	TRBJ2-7	CASSLAPGTSSYEQYF	TGTGCCAGCAGCTTAGCTCCGGGGACTAGCTCCTACGAGCAGTACTTC
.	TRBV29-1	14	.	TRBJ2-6	CSVEGYSGANVLTF	TGCAGCGTTGAAGGTTACTCTGGGGCCAACGTCCTGACTTTC
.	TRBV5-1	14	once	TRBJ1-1	CASSSMGQNTEAFF	TGCGCCAGCAGCTCTATGGGACAGAACACTGAAGCTTTCTTT
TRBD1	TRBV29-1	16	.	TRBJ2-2	CSGSVPGQENTGELFF	TGCAGCGGTTCTGTACCGGGACAGGAGAACACCGGGGAGCTGTTTTTT
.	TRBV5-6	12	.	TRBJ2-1	CASSFYYNEQFF	TGTGCCAGCAGCTTCTACTACAATGAGCAGTTCTTC
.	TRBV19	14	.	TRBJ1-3	CASTTVGSGNTIYF	TGTGCCAGTACGACAGTCGGATCGGGAAACACCATATATTTT
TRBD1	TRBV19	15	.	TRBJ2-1	CASSIPGQGYNEQFF	TGTGCCAGTAGTATCCCCGGACAGGGGTACAATGAGCAGTTCTTC
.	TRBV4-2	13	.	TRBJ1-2	CASSARGAGGYTF	TGTGCCAGCAGCGCACGGGGGGCGGGCGGCTACACCTTC
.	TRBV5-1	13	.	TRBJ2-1	CASSAQSYNEQFF	TGCGCCAGCAGCGCACAATCCTACAATGAGCAGTTCTTC
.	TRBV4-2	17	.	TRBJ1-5	CASSQDETGYSNQPQHF	TGTGCCAGCAGCCAAGATGAAACAGGCTATAGCAATCAGCCCCAGCATTTT
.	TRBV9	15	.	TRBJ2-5	CASSVGQGKQETQYF	TGTGCCAGCAGCGTAGGTCAGGGCAAACAAGAGACCCAGTACTTC